A selection of T cell receptor beta chains follows, all from one sample in a study of blood T cell repertoires in COVID-19. Generated by immunoSEQ multiplex PCR, the TCRdb table keeps only in-frame clones and is missing some. This repertoire shows 150,000 or so clones, 65% to 90% found once; its top ten account for about an eighth. The sample comprised peripheral blood. These receptors all come from a woman aged 60-75 years with COVID-19, enrolled during active disease. The CDR3 runs from the conserved cysteine through the conserved F or W. Clone size is stated in some rows and not others, as once, few, many or a class when expanded.

V gene	clone size	J gene	CDR3 protein
TRBV9	.	TRBJ1-1	CASSVVASMNTEAFF
TRBV5-1	few	TRBJ2-1	CASSSAPSSYNEQFF
TRBV19	.	TRBJ1-3	CASTLGGVAGNTIYF
TRBV6-5	.	TRBJ1-1	CASTIRGNTEAFF
TRBV5-1	.	TRBJ1-1	CASSLGMANTEAFF
TRBV5-1	once	TRBJ2-7	CASSPQGFSYEQYF
TRBV9	.	TRBJ2-1	CASSVESNSYNEQFF
TRBV12-3/TRBV12-4	.	TRBJ2-5	CASSSDREETQYF
TRBV7-9	.	TRBJ1-5	CASSLGGGGRSNQPQHF
TRBV7-9	.	TRBJ2-2	CASSSPSDTNANTGELFF
TRBV19	.	TRBJ1-1	CASSIARGMGNTEAFF
TRBV9	.	TRBJ1-1	CASSVAPGNTEAFF
TRBV5-4	.	TRBJ1-1	CASSREANTEAFF
TRBV1	.	TRBJ1-5	CTSSRHSRYQPQHF
TRBV29-1	.	TRBJ1-3	CSVSFDRAWSSGNTIYF
TRBV19	.	TRBJ1-3	CASSSLRASGNTIYF
TRBV6-5	.	TRBJ2-3	CASSYDGVSTDTQYF
TRBV6-2/TRBV6-3	many	TRBJ2-7	CASTPAGGGTYEQYF